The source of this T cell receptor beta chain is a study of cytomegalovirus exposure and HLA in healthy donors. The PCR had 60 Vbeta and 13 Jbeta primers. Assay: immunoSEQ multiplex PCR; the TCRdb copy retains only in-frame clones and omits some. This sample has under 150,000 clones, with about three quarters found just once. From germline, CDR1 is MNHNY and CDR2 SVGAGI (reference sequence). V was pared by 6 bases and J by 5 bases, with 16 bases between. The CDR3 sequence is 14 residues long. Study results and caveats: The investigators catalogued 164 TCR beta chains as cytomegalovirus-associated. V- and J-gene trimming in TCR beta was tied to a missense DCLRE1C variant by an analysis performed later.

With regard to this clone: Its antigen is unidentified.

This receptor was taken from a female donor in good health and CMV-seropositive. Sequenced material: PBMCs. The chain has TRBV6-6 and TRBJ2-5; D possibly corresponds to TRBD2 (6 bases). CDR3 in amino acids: CASRPGGDGETQYF. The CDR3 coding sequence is TGTGCCAGCAGGCCCGGCGGGGACGGGGAGACCCAGTACTTC.